This T cell receptor beta chain was sequenced during a study of blood T cells in healthy people across ages (dated by TCRdb to the mid-2010s). With regard to the full study: In model experiments, template switching captured roughly one uniquely barcoded TCR beta cDNA molecule for every two T cells. Using deep sequencing normalized with unique cDNA molecular identifiers, the study measured how TCR beta repertoire diversity changes with age. The donors were split into four age groups: young (average about 16 years), middle-aged (about 40), aged (about 56) and long-lived (about 74). To avoid experimental bias, donors of different ages were distributed randomly across sequencing lanes. For two donors (one aged 18 to 29 and one aged 80 or older), the study analyzed two additional independent replicas of 1 million unique cDNA reads from the same blood draw.

Libraries were made using 5' RACE. Sequencing relied on an Illumina HiSeq 2500. A second roughly 6 to 12 cycle PCR used a sample-barcoded 5' primer and a J-beta primer mix. A template-switch 5' adaptor carrying 12 random nucleotides introduced a unique molecular identifier onto each TCR beta cDNA molecule. Each sample yielded at least 3 million CDR3-containing paired-end reads. First-strand cDNA synthesis was performed from all RNA using the Mint cDNA synthesis kit, with priming by a TRBC-specific oligonucleotide. Following uracil-DNA glycosylase treatment, a first 18-cycle PCR with universal primers M1SS and BC2_uni_R was performed on all cDNA. The study's processing was this. For normalization, 1 million high-quality reads were randomly selected from each sample, with every read carrying a distinct molecular identifier. Reads sharing molecular identifiers were discarded rather than binned into consensus sequences. CDR3 identification, clonotype clustering and error correction used MiTCR with a Q25 quality threshold and the strictest error-elimination algorithm. A nonparametric unseen species model with Euler transformation was used to estimate a lower bound on total TCR beta diversity. TCRdb handled the public reads itself, with Q25 trimming in fastp and clone calling in MiXCR, and kept productive beta chains. Rows matching on CDR3 protein sequence are summarized as one entry with the most common DNA and genes. Clone size and V and J calls follow TCRdb, not the original study. This sample gives hundreds of thousands of distinct CDR3 sequences in total; roughly 43% of them show up just once. 20% to 25% of the sample belongs to the ten largest clones.

Note on this clonotype: It has no known antigen specificity. The sample holds no much larger clone one base away, and base qualities are not on file.

Donors were 40 or so systemically healthy Caucasian individuals from Russia aged roughly 6 to 90 years. Each donor gave around 9 milliliters of peripheral blood, collected into EDTA-treated Vacutainer tubes. Ficoll-Paque density-gradient centrifugation was used to isolate PBMCs, with at least 7 million obtained per sample. Trizol reagent was used to extract total RNA from PBMCs, with at least 5.5 micrograms per sample. For every donor, an aliquot of PBMCs went through flow cytometry to measure the percentages of naive CD45RAhigh/CD27high T cells. From a lookup of the germline V gene, CDR1 and CDR2 are MGHDK and SYGVNS. The cysteine opens and the phenylalanine closes a CDR3 of 14 amino acids. The only DNA kept is the CDR3, 42 bases in frame from the first base. V lost 2 bases and J lost 2 bases; the stretch between them is 10 bases long. The investigation overall reported the following: Observed TCR beta diversity correlated strongly with the percentage of naive T cells measured by flow cytometry. As age increased, observed TCR beta diversity per million T cells dropped in a roughly linear way, and a significant reduction was already evident by age around 41. Because donor CMV infection status was unknown, age-related changes in expanded clonotypes were potentially confounded. Estimates of total diversity from one million sequenced T cells were regarded as lower bounds and underestimates. Because profiling used bulk unsorted PBMCs, naive and antigen-experienced compartments could not be compared conclusively. Compared with the aged group, the long-lived group had more naive CD4+ T cells, fewer expanded clones and increased TCR diversity, suggesting age selection.

The chain links TRBV25-1 with TRBJ2-7, with an unclear D gene assignment. This sequence originates from an older woman in good health. The sequenced material came from blood. The nucleotides are TGTGCCAGCAGTGAAGGTTGGCAGCCCTACGAGCAGTACTTC. Its protein is CASSEGWQPYEQYF.